Reported below is one TCR beta chain. Antigen: not known. The sample belongs to a study of CD8 T cells in Susac syndrome. Study-wide results and caveats: The authors found no clonal expansion in Susac syndrome CD4+ T cell repertoires.

Reverse transcription of about 0.5 to 1 ug RNA was performed with random hexamers. TCRdb fed the immunoSEQ multiplex PCR reads into MiXCR, producing one record per CDR3 protein. Counted here are over 150,000 distinct CDR3 sequences, roughly 94% occurring once; the ten biggest clones make up 0.099%. TCR beta was sequenced from blood CD8+ and CD4+ T cells. The CDR3 is 17 residues long. With 0 bases removed from V and 1 base from J, the gap between germline ends came to 16 bases. Per germline, CDR1 SGHTA and CDR2 FQGNSA. Sequences were obtained from CD4+ T cells from PBMCs. This sequence originates from a human donor with Susac syndrome. The gene calls are TRBV7-2 and TRBJ2-7, with D tentatively TRBD1 or TRBD2 (7 bases each). CDR3 sequence reads: CASSLAGGGGKSYEQYF. As DNA, the CDR3 is TGTGCCAGCAGCTTAGCGGGGGGAGGGGGCAAGTCCTACGAGCAGTACTTC.